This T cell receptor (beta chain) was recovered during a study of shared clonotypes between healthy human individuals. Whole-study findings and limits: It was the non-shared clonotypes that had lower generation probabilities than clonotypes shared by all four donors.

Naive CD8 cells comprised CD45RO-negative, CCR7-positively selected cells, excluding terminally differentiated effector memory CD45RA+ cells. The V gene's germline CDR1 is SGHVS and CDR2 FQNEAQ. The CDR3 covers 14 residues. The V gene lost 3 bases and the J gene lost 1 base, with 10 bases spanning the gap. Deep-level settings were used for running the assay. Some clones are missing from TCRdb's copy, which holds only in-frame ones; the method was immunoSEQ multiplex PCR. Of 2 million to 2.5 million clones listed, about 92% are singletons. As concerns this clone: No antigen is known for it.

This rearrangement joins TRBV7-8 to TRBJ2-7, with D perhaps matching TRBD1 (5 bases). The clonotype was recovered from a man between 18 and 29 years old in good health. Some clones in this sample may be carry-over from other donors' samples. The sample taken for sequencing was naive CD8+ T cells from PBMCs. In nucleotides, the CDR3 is TGTGCCAGCAGCTTCAGGGCTGGGTCCTACGAGCAGTACTTC. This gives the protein CASSFRAGSYEQYF.